This TCR beta chain was captured by sequencing in a study of T cell clusters in autoimmune cytopenias. Multiplex touch-down PCR amplified TRB using TRB-A and TRB-B pools in one tube. No DNA is given; TCRdb re-called the multiplex PCR reads and lists each CDR3 protein once. Its table lists about 6,000 distinct CDR3 sequences. TRB was amplified from roughly 0.25 ug of peripheral blood genomic DNA per sample. Study-wide findings and caveats: TRB repertoire shifts in secondary cytopenia and chronic lymphocytic leukemia mostly reflected lymphoma, not autoimmunity. Comparing secondary cytopenia with chronic lymphocytic leukemia showed no cluster-lack signature, apparently masked by lymphoma repertoire.

As to this clonotype: The target antigen is unknown.

This TCR derives from a human donor with an autoimmune cytopenia or autoimmune hepatitis (not recorded which). Sequenced input: peripheral blood.

The CDR3 sequence: CAWGQGRQQYF. The chain recombines TRBV30 with TRBJ2-7; absent DNA, TCRdb's TRBD1 call cannot be checked. The CDR3 sequence is 11 residues long. Germline loops: CDR1 GTSNPN, CDR2 SVGIG (reference sequence).